These 26 T cell receptor beta chains came from one sample sequenced in a study of blood T cells in healthy people across ages. It was with a sample-barcoded 5' primer and a J-beta primer mix that a second PCR of about 6 to 12 cycles was run. One entry per CDR3 protein, called by TCRdb with MiXCR from the 5' RACE reads. The sample has hundreds of thousands of distinct CDR3 sequences; under 25% are singletons. The source material was blood. Receptors originate from a man in his 70s in good health.

This clonotype has more than one count but fewer than ten. The V call is TRBV20-1, the J call TRBJ2-1, with 9 bases that match TRBD1. Per germline, CDR1 DFQATT and CDR2 SNEGSKA (reference sequence). J was trimmed by 5 bases and V by 5 bases; bases with no gene match: 10. This CDR3 comprises 15 residues. CDR3 DNA sequence: TGCAGTGCTCTATTTCCGGGACAGGGAAACAATGAGCAGTTCTTC. Its protein product is CSALFPGQGNNEQFF.

This clonotype appeared a few times. CDR3 nucleotide sequence: TGTGCCAGCAGTTATCTAGCGGGTGCTAACACCGGGGAGCTGTTTTTT. It codes for CASSYLAGANTGELFF. The J gene is TRBJ2-2, the V gene TRBV6-5, with 8 nucleotides matching TRBD2. The CDR3 consists of 16 residues. Germline V lookup: CDR1 MNHEY, CDR2 SVGAGI. V was pared by 3 bases and J by 2 bases, with 5 bases of the junction left unmatched.

This clonotype occurred many times. The CDR3 spells CASSQPGRTYQETQYF. CDR3 bases: TGTGCCAGCAGCCAACCCGGACGGACGTACCAAGAGACCCAGTACTTC. The V call is TRBV14, the J call TRBJ2-5, with no clear D. This CDR3 comprises 16 residues. V lost 2 bases, J lost 0 bases, and 13 bases lay in between. The V gene's germline CDR1 is SGHDN and CDR2 FVKESK.

On this clonotype: In this CDR3 the conserved last residue, phenylalanine or tryptophan, is missing, so a read error is likely. The rearrangement joins TRBV4-1 to TRBJ2-5, with 9 bases aligning to TRBD2. CDR1 is MGHRA and CDR2 is YSYEKL in the germline V gene. The CDR3 is made up of 16 amino acids. V trimming: 2 bases; J trimming: 5 bases; junction bases outside the gene matches: 9. The CDR3 here is CASSQNWASGTETQYS. The CDR3 bases are TGCGCCAGCAGCCAAAATTGGGCTAGCGGGACTGAGACCCAGTACTCC.

This chain connects TRBV20-1 to TRBJ2-7; 10 bases are a match to TRBD2. Gene TRBJ2-1 matches the end of the DNA better, so the J call may be wrong. Germline loops: CDR1 DFQATT, CDR2 SNEGSKA (reference sequence). The CDR3 is 15 residues long. CDR3 bases: TGCAGTGCTAGGGTAGCGGGAGGCAATTACAATGAGCAGTTCTTC. It specifies CSARVAGGNYNEQFF.

This clonotype occurred a few times. The CDR3 DNA reads TGTGCCAGCAGAGGAGGCACCGGGGAGCTGTTTTTT. Translating it yields CASRGGTGELFF. The chain recombines TRBV25-1 with TRBJ2-2, with D possibly being TRBD2 (5 bases). V lost 6 bases, J lost 4 bases, and 6 bases lay in between. The CDR3 consists of 12 residues. Germline V lookup: CDR1 MGHDK, CDR2 SYGVNS.

This clonotype was seen a handful of times. The V and J genes are TRBV5-6 and TRBJ2-2; D may be TRBD2 (5 bases). V was cut by 0 bases and J by 6 bases, with 9 bases left in between. The CDR3 is 14 amino acids. CDR1 and CDR2 from the germline V gene are SGHDT and YYEEEE. The CDR3 bases are TGTGCCAGCAGCTTGGGACCGAGGGCCGGGGAGCTGTTTTTT. Translating gives CASSLGPRAGELFF. Drawing the rest from reference TRBV5-6 and TRBJ2-2, the complete variable domain is DAGVTQSPTHLIKTRGQQVTLRCSPKSGHDTVSWYQQALGQGPQFIFQYYEEEERQRGNFPDRFSGHQFPNYSSELNVNALLLGDSALYLCASSLGPRAGELFFGEGSRLTVL.

This clonotype occurred a few times. The chain has TRBV2 and TRBJ2-7, with 9 bases fitting TRBD1. Germline lookup yields CDR1 SNHLY and CDR2 FYNNEI. With 6 bases clipped from V and 4 bases from J, the junction kept 7 bases outside the gene matches. The CDR3 is made up of 14 amino acids. DNA of the CDR3: TGTGCCAGCAGCCAGACCGGGACAGGGTACGAGCAGTACTTC. Protein: CASSQTGTGYEQYF.

This clonotype was seen a few times. Germline and junction disagree at one end, which may indicate a read error. V is TRBV6-2 or TRBV6-3 and J is TRBJ2-4; D is undetermined. Germline V gene lookup returns CDR1 MNHEY and CDR2 SVGEGT. The CDR3 consists of 13 residues. The DNA for the CDR3 is TGTGCCAGCAGTTATCAACCAAGGAGTCGTCTCTTCTTC. Translation: CASSYQPRSRLFF.

In its sample, this clonotype was seen a few times. The chain's CDR3 is CASSLPEVGQETQYF. CDR3 nucleotide sequence: TGTGCCAGCAGTTTACCAGAAGTGGGCCAAGAGACCCAGTACTTC. The rearrangement joins TRBV28 to TRBJ2-5; D is unclear. CDR3 length: 15 residues. V was shortened by 2 bases and J by 1 base, with 11 bases between the two germline ends. Germline CDR1 is MDHEN and CDR2 is SYDVKM.

In the case of this clonotype: A read error may produce the germline difference seen at one junction end. The V call is TRBV20-1, the J call TRBJ2-5; 8 positions agree with TRBD1. CDR3 length equals 16 residues. Germline-derived CDR1 and CDR2 are DFQATT and SNEGSKA (reference sequence). For the CDR3, the DNA is TGCAGTGCGAGAGGACCAGGGGGCGCTTCTGGAGAGACCCAGTACTTC. Encoded protein: CSARGPGGASGETQYF.

The table lists this clonotype with a few counts. This rearrangement joins TRBV6-1 to TRBJ1-4, with no clear D. The CDR3 is 13 amino acids. Trimming took off 3 bases at V and 4 bases at J, with 6 bases between the two ends. Germline V gives CDR1 MNHNS, CDR2 SASEGT. The CDR3 coding sequence is TGTGCCAGCAGTGACGGGTATAATGAAAAACTGTTTTTT. It encodes CASSDGYNEKLFF.

V usage is TRBV28 and J usage is TRBJ2-3; TRBD2 matches at 7 bases. V was pared by 2 bases and J by 8 bases, with 10 bases of the junction left unmatched. Germline V gene lookup returns CDR1 MDHEN and CDR2 SYDVKM. The CDR3 totals 15 residues. The CDR3 here is CASSLRSGKQGTQYF. Here the CDR3 DNA reads TGTGCCAGCAGTTTAAGGAGCGGGAAGCAGGGTACGCAGTATTTT.

This chain joins TRBV24-1 and TRBJ2-5; 9 bases are shared with TRBD1. The germline V gene has CDR1 KGHDR and CDR2 SFDVKD. CDR3 length equals 15 residues. J lost 4 bases, V lost 3 bases, and 5 bases had no gene match. CDR3 sequence reads: CATSDVGQGLETQYF. The DNA for the CDR3 is TGTGCCACCAGTGATGTGGGACAGGGATTAGAGACCCAGTACTTC.

The chain is built from TRBV21-1 and TRBJ2-4; the table's D call, TRBD1, was not checked against the DNA. TRBV21-1 is a pseudogene. CDR3 length: 16 amino acids. The CDR3 sequence: CASSFRTELAKNIQYF. For the CDR3, the DNA is TGTGCCAGCAGCTTCCGGACAGAGCTAGCCAAAAACATTCAGTACTTC.

V usage is TRBV9 and J usage is TRBJ2-1; D perhaps matches TRBD1 (5 bases). In germline, CDR1 is SGDLS, CDR2 YYNGEE. The V end lost 3 bases, the J end lost 0 bases, and 10 bases lay between the germline ends. The CDR3 sequence is 15 residues long. CDR3 bases: TGTGCCAGCAGCGCAGGGTACAGCTCCTACAATGAGCAGTTCTTC. Translation gives CASSAGYSSYNEQFF.

CDR3: CASSWGGSDTQYF. CDR3 DNA sequence: TGCGCCAGCAGCTGGGGCGGGTCGGATACGCAGTATTTT. This rearrangement joins TRBV5-1 to TRBJ2-3; D is tentatively TRBD1 or TRBD2 (5 bases each). Germline V gene sequence: CDR1 SGHRS, CDR2 YFSETQ. This CDR3 comprises 13 residues. The ends were cut back, 3 bases at V and 6 bases at J, with 11 bases in the middle.

The chain recombines TRBV28 with TRBJ1-2; maybe TRBD1 (6 bases). Trimming pared 6 bases from V and 8 bases from J, leaving 16 bases between. Per the germline V gene, CDR1 is MDHEN and CDR2 is SYDVKM. The CDR3 sequence is 13 residues long. The CDR3 DNA reads as TGTGCCAGCAGCGTTGGGGGGCGCGAAGGCTACACCTTC. This encodes CASSVGGREGYTF.

This clonotype was counted a few times. This sequence joins TRBV19 and TRBJ2-3; TRBD2 might be the D (5 bases). Trimming stripped 5 bases from V and 2 bases from J, with 11 bases between. The CDR3 totals 14 residues. The V gene's germline CDR1 is LNHDA and CDR2 SQIVND (reference sequence). CDR3 DNA sequence: TGTGCCAGTAGTCCCGGGGTCTTCACAGATACGCAGTATTTT. Translating gives CASSPGVFTDTQYF.

J is TRBJ2-7 and V is TRBV12-3 or TRBV12-4, with D perhaps matching TRBD1 (5 bases). The V gene lost 5 bases and the J gene lost 2 bases, with 13 bases spanning the gap. This CDR3 region has 14 residues. CDR3 residues: CASSLWGKTYEQYF. The CDR3 bases are TGTGCCAGCAGTCTTTGGGGCAAGACCTACGAGCAGTACTTC.

This chain connects TRBV5-6 to TRBJ2-2; weak D call: TRBD2 (5 bases). With 4 bases removed from V and 5 bases from J, the gap between germline ends came to 15 bases. Germline assignment: CDR1 SGHDT and CDR2 YYEEEE. This CDR3 region has 15 residues. CDR3 sequence reads: CASSRTYGETGELFF. The CDR3 DNA sequence: TGTGCCAGCAGCAGAACCTACGGGGAGACCGGGGAGCTGTTTTTT.

The sample holds a few counts of this clonotype. The CDR3 sequence is CASSVETSGMVYF. CDR3 nucleotide sequence: TGTGCCAGCAGCGTAGAGACTAGCGGGATGGTGTATTTT. The chain joins TRBV9 to TRBJ2-3, with 11 bases lining up with TRBD2. V lost 0 bases, J lost 14 bases, and 5 bases stayed unmatched. Germline V gives CDR1 SGDLS, CDR2 YYNGEE. The CDR3 has 13 residues. The whole variable domain, remainder taken from reference TRBV9 and TRBJ2-3, is DSGVTQTPKHLITATGQRVTLRCSPRSGDLSVYWYQQSLDQGLQFLIQYYNGEERAKGNILERFSAQQFPDLHSELNLSSLELGDSALYFCASSVETSGMVYFGPGTRLTVL.

This chain links TRBV2 with TRBJ2-7, with D hard to call. The J call may not be correct, given that the DNA end is closer to TRBJ2-5. Germline V CDR1 and CDR2: SNHLY, FYNNEI. The CDR3 runs 13 residues. DNA for the CDR3: TGTGCCAGCAGTGAATTCAGGCAAGAGACCCAGTACTTC. Translation gives CASSEFRQETQYF.

This clonotype was recorded once. A much larger clone sits a single nucleotide away, making a read error possible. The chain employs TRBV5-1 and TRBJ2-5; D is perhaps TRBD2 (5 bases). The DNA end lines up better with TRBJ2-1; the J call may be wrong. This CDR3 is built from 13 residues. The germline gives CDR1 SGHRS, CDR2 YFSETQ. CDR3: CANSLLVLNEQFF. CDR3 nucleotides: TGCGCCAACAGCTTACTAGTTCTCAATGAGCAGTTCTTC.

This clonotype occurred a few times. CDR3 sequence: CSVDRGSTSGWFIEQFF. The DNA of the CDR3 is TGCAGCGTGGACAGGGGTTCGACTAGCGGGTGGTTTATTGAGCAGTTCTTC. The chain couples TRBV29-1 to TRBJ2-1; TRBD2 is a possible D gene (10 bases). V was shortened by 6 bases and J by 9 bases, with 30 bases between the two germline ends. This CDR3 has 17 amino acids. Germline values: CDR1 SQVTM, CDR2 ANQGSEA.

This clonotype was seen only a few times. The J gene is TRBJ1-5, the V gene TRBV12-3 or TRBV12-4; 11 bases line up with TRBD1. The CDR3 has 18 amino acids. V gave up 6 bases and J gave up 0 bases; unmatched junction bases: 10. The CDR3 spells CASRAGTGGTTSNQPQHF. CDR3 DNA: TGTGCCAGCAGAGCCGGGACAGGGGGTACGACTAGCAATCAGCCCCAGCATTTT.